This TCR beta chain was captured by sequencing in a study of cytomegalovirus exposure and HLA in healthy donors (dated by TCRdb to 2016 to 2017). For the study in its entirety: According to an earlier analysis of a few hundred of the donors, about 179 million T cells yielded some 110 million unique TCR beta sequences and 276 Gb of sequence data. An early release that covered roughly 600 HLA-typed donors contained about 300 gigabases of sequencing data and roughly 84 million unique TCR sequences. Of the roughly 400 genotyped donors, approximately 80% were placed in the genetic ancestry cluster associated with self-reported Caucasian donors. The study was designed to test whether signatures of past pathogen exposure could be identified by cataloging public T cell receptors. Using immunosequencing, the study profiled T cell repertoires from around 680 subjects and related those repertoires to cytomegalovirus serostatus. Besides the first cohort of hundreds of subjects, a separate validation cohort made up of around 120 different subjects was used. To predict cytomegalovirus infection status, the study brought together high-throughput TCR immunosequencing, statistical association of individual TCRs with disease status, and machine learning. In a later analysis, previously published TCR beta repertoires from several hundred donors were re-analyzed and high-resolution HLA genotyping was added so that TCR occurrence patterns could be studied. Rather than drawing on any new phenotypic data, the later analysis identified candidate immune exposures from TCR beta sequences and the way those sequences occurred across donors. An earlier analysis of 587 of the donors used high-throughput TCR beta sequencing to judge whether each TCR beta V gene segment behaved as functional or pseudogenic. Donor age, sex, ethnicity and CMV serostatus were compiled together with the repertoire data. In a later genetic analysis, genome-wide SNP genotypes for about three fifths of the 666 donors were used, and that subset was treated as a discovery cohort. Every discovery cohort repertoire had been produced on one sequencing platform. Both class I and class II loci were covered by HLA typing, at four-digit resolution. The number of typed donors differed by locus: roughly 620-640 for A, B, C, DRB1 and DQB1; 522 for DQA1; around 610 for DPA1; and about 450 for DPB1. About five DR-DQ haplotypes were treated as single units for association and clustering because of strong linkage in the cohort. On average, around 200,000 unique TCR beta nucleotide sequences were sequenced per donor among several hundred genotyped donors of the cohort, with roughly 20% of those sequences being non-productive.

The cohort was made up of several hundred healthy bone marrow donors. All cohort members were sampled while nominally healthy, although unrecorded immune exposures were likely present. The donor tested CMV seronegative and was one of the 352 seronegative cohort members. Each donor provided a peripheral blood sample, and peripheral blood mononuclear cells were used for TCR beta sequencing. Genomic DNA was extracted from the blood cell samples with the Qiagen DNeasy Blood Extraction Kit. As for this clone: This receptor's antigen is unknown. No base quality information exists; no much larger clone differs at one position.

The protocol used for the library was the immunoSEQ multiplex PCR assay. A mixture of 60 forward primers for TCR Vbeta segments and 13 reverse primers for TCR Jbeta segments was used in the multiplex PCR. Amplification of the CDR3 region of rearranged TCR beta genes was performed with a multiplex PCR assay on genomic DNA. On the Illumina HiSeq System, the amplified TCR beta libraries were sequenced as 87-base-pair reads. The original pipeline was this. Across the 600 to 700 repertoires, a later analysis counted 80 million or so unique TCR beta chains, 8.5 million to 12 million of which were shared by at least two donors. To remove PCR and sequencing errors, raw reads were error-corrected and collapsed into unique sequences using a nearest-neighbor algorithm that merged closely related sequences. V, D and J gene segments were assigned by aligning CDR3 sequences to IMGT reference sequences. For a sequence to be retained, at least a six-nucleotide match to both a V gene segment and a J gene segment was required. Rearrangements were called productive when the CDR3 lacked stop codons and stayed in frame with V and J; all others were non-productive. Following IMGT convention, CDR3 was defined as the stretch from the second conserved V-encoded cysteine up to the conserved J-encoded phenylalanine. Sequences without an unambiguous match to a single V gene segment were excluded from the earlier analysis of 450 to 650 of the donors. In an earlier analysis of roughly 600 of the donors, a V segment was called functional when productive rearrangements were above 56.7%, and segregating when the standard deviation between donors exceeded 5%. A statistical classification framework was built for diagnosing cytomegalovirus status from the catalog of TCR beta chain sequences. V and J gene assignment, in a later analysis, came from comparing TCR nucleotide sequences with IMGT/GENE-DB human TR gene sequences. The TCRdist pipeline was used in a later analysis to assign CDR3 sequences and most-parsimonious VDJ recombination scenarios. In a later analysis, every TCR beta chain was defined by the combination of its CDR3 amino acid sequence and its V-gene family, and reads without a unique V-gene family were dropped. As a way to deal with suspected cross-contamination and a sequencing artifact, a later analysis dropped 500 to 700 nucleotide sequences that were highly shared and had low generation probability. A later analysis calculated a clonal expansion index for each public chain from normalized within-repertoire ranks of inferred template counts. In a later analysis, generation probabilities were computed with a VDJ recombination model fitted to out-of-frame rearrangements, and the resulting probabilities were checked against IGoR. In a later analysis, hypergeometric tests were used to score TCR-TCR, TCR-HLA and TCR-CMV co-occurrence, with a repertoire-size bias correction applied to TCR pairs. A later analysis estimated false discovery rates by permuting HLA or CMV assignments 20 times. In a later analysis, co-occurring TCRs were grouped using DBSCAN, with TCRdist sequence similarity added in when clustering inside HLA-allele-positive subsets. Repertoires with fewer than 30,000 or more than 120,000 public chains were left out of co-occurrence clustering, as were five repertoires with anomalous nucleotide sharing. The table was pulled from immuneACCESS by TCRdb, which kept in-frame rearrangements only. Such tables lose some clones; where checked, under half of the loss comes from unresolved V genes, and the rest has no known cause. The V and J calls and clone size are taken from that table; D and trimming were inferred from the DNA. This sample holds about 150,000 clones; around 80% were observed only once. In total, the top ten clones hold approximately 15% of the sample.

V is shortened by 2 bases, J by 4 bases, and the region joining them spans 8 bases. Taken from cysteine to phenylalanine, the CDR3 has 13 residues. CDR3 DNA is the only sequence kept; it has 39 bases, read in frame from the first base. CDR1 and CDR2, per the germline V gene, are MNHEY and SVGAGI. Overall study results and their limits: Linkage disequilibrium might explain the correlated functional status among segregating V segments, but an unknown experimental factor could not be ruled out. In a later analysis, 16,951 TCR beta sequences were associated with specific HLA alleles at a false discovery rate of 0.05. Most TCR sequences were seen in very few donors, while some public TCRs were found in many individuals. The classifier was reported to diagnose cytomegalovirus status with high specificity and sensitivity in both the original cohort and the validation cohort. A further reported finding was that TCR beta sequences accurately predicted the HLA-A and HLA-B alleles for most subjects in the first cohort. Three of the identified cytomegalovirus-associated TCR beta chains were confirmed in vitro to be specific for cytomegalovirus antigens. Some IMGT-functional V segments, including TRBV6-2 and TRBV6-3, could not be distinguished by the 87-base-pair reads and were therefore excluded. Presence/absence analyses assumed roughly uniform sequencing depth across donors, an assumption that may not hold. When HLA alleles, especially DR and DQ, strongly co-occurred, attributing TCR associations to individual alleles was difficult. A later analysis found that TCR association rates varied across HLA loci, with DRB1 alleles showing the most associated TCRs and HLA-C alleles the fewest. In a later analysis, most CMV-associated TCR beta chains were found to appear HLA-restricted, with HLA associations seemingly driven largely by CMV exposure. The authors suggested that the approach could potentially be extended to other disease states and immunological phenotypes. In an earlier analysis of 587 of the donors, most TCR beta V segments were observed in productive rearrangements about 87% or about 30% of the time, broadly matching IMGT annotations. Because HLA typing was missing for some donors at each locus, association tests included only the typed subset. CMV serostatus was the only immune exposure information available for the cohort. A later analysis found that HLA-associated TCR beta chains were more clonally expanded and had lower generation probabilities than equally common non-associated chains. Seventeen rarely observed V segments, including chromosome 9 orphons, were excluded from the earlier analysis of some 590 of the donors because counts were too low. According to a later genetic analysis, donors in an Asian-associated ancestry cluster had fewer N-insertions in productive TCRs than the approximately 650-donor mean. An association between a missense DCLRE1C variant and V-gene and J-gene trimming of TCR beta chains was found in a later genetic analysis and replicated in an independent cohort. In a later analysis, several top co-occurrence clusters were reported to appear linked to parvovirus B19, influenza, CMV and Epstein-Barr virus. A group of highly shared sequence variants was considered likely to be a technical artifact of the sequencing pipeline. A total of fewer than 200 TCR beta chains were listed by the study as associated with cytomegalovirus. This cohort had only TCR beta chains sequenced, and the lack of alpha or paired-chain data limited which features could be detected.

Sequenced: PBMCs. This chain is built from TRBV6-5 and TRBJ1-2; a tentative D call is TRBD1 (5 bases match). This clonotype was sampled from a woman aged 40 to 50 in good health and CMV-seronegative. CDR3 reads: CASSYRGGYGYTF. The sequenced DNA is TGTGCCAGCAGTTACAGGGGTGGCTATGGCTACACCTTC.